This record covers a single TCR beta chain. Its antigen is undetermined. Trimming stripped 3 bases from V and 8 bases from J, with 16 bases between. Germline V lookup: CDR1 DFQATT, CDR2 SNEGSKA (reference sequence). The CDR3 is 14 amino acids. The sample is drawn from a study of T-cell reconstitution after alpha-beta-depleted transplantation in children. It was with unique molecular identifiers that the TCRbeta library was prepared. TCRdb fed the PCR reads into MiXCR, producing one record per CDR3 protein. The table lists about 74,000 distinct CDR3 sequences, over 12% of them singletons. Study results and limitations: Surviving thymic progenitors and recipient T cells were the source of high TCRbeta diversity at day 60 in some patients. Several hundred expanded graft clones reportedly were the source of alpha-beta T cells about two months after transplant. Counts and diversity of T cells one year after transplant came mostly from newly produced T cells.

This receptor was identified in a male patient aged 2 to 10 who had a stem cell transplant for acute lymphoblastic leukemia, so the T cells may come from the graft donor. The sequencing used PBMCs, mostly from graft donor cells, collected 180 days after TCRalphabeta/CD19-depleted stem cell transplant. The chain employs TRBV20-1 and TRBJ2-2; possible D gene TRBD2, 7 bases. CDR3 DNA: TGCAGTGCTAGCCCTTCTAGGGGGGGTGGGGAGCTGTTTTTT. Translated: CSASPSRGGGELFF.